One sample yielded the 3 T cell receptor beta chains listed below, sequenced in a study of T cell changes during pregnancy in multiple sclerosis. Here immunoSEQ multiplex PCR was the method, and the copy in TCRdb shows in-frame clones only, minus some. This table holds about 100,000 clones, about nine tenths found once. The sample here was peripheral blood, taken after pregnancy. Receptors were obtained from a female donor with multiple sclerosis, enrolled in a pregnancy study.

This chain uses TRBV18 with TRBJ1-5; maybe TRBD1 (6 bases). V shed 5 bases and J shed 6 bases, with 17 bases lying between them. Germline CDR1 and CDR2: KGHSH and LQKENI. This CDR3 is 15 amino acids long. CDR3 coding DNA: TGTGCCAGCTCAGGAGGAACAGGGATCATTCAGCCCCAGCATTTT. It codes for CASSGGTGIIQPQHF.

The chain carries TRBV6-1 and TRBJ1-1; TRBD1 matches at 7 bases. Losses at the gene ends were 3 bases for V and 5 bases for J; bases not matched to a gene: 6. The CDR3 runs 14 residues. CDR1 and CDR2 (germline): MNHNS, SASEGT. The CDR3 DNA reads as TGTGCCAGCAGTGAGTTGACAGGGAGGACTGAAGCTTTCTTT. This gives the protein CASSELTGRTEAFF.

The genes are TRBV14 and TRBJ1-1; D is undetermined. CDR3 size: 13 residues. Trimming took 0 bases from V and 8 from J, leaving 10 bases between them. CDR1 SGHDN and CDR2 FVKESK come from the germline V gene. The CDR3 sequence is CASSQDPGREAFF. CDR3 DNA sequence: TGTGCCAGCAGCCAAGATCCGGGTCGGGAAGCTTTCTTT.